This TCR beta chain originates from a study of cytomegalovirus exposure and HLA in healthy donors. Study-wide context: The approximately 130 validation repertoires matched the approximately 700 first-cohort repertoires in platform, a later analysis reported.

The J segment lost 5 bases and the V segment lost 4 bases, leaving 9 bases of the junction unmatched. The germline gives CDR1 MDHEN, CDR2 SYDVKM. The CDR3 extends over 15 amino acids. Sequencing used immunoSEQ multiplex PCR; TCRdb keeps in-frame clones, though not all of them. The sample shows approximately 260,000 clones, approximately 83% of them seen only once. In the case of this clone: Its antigen is currently unknown.

Broader study findings: Generally TCR sequences proved uncommon, though certain public TCRs appeared in numerous donors. Reportedly, diagnosis of cytomegalovirus status by the classifier showed high specificity and sensitivity.

Sequencing was performed on PBMCs. This TCR was recovered from a woman aged 18 to 35 in good health and CMV-seronegative. The rearrangement links TRBV28 to TRBJ2-5; 8 nucleotides agree with TRBD1. The CDR3 DNA reads TGTGCCAGCAGTTCACCCTCGACAGGGGCCGAGACCCAGTACTTC. It is translated as CASSSPSTGAETQYF.